This entry lists 8 T cell receptor beta chains sequenced from one sample in a study of cytomegalovirus exposure and HLA in healthy donors. Researchers ran the PCR with 60 Vbeta and 13 Jbeta primers. Libraries were prepared by immunoSEQ multiplex PCR; TCRdb keeps only in-frame clonotypes and omits some of them. The data contain under 200,000 clones, 70% to 90% of them singletons. Sample: PBMCs. These receptors were obtained from a woman in her forties or fifties in good health and CMV-seronegative.

This clone has just one count. V is TRBV6-5 and J is TRBJ2-1; TRBD2 matches at 10 bases. J gave up 9 bases and V 8 bases, and 13 bases lay outside the gene matches. The CDR3 is made up of 15 amino acids. Looked up from germline, CDR1 is MNHEY and CDR2 is SVGAGI. The CDR3 spells CASHRFGTSAGEQFF. CDR3 in DNA: TGTGCCAGCCATCGTTTTGGGACTAGCGCGGGTGAGCAGTTCTTC.

About this clone itself: At one of its ends the junction is not consistent with the germline gene, which may arise from a read error. The sample carries other DNA sequences with the same CDR3. The V gene is TRBV4-3, the J gene TRBJ2-6, with TRBD1 identical over 11 bases. The CDR3 runs to 17 residues. The germline gives CDR1 LGHNA, CDR2 YSLEER. For the CDR3, the DNA is TGCGCTAGCAGCCTAGGACAGGGGGCCACAGGGGCCAACGTCCTGACTTTC. Residues: CASSLGQGATGANVLTF.

CDR3 DNA: TGTGCCTGGGCTCGGAGGCGGCAGGGGGAGCCCGAGCAGTACTTC. It encodes CAWARRRQGEPEQYF. This chain joins TRBV30 and TRBJ2-7; TRBD1 agrees at 7 bases. Losses at the gene ends were 5 bases for V and 6 bases for J; bases not matched to a gene: 16. CDR1 and CDR2 from the germline V gene are GTSNPN and SVGIG (reference sequence). This CDR3 is 15 amino acids long.

The chain employs TRBV18 and TRBJ2-1; 12 bases are a match to TRBD2. There are 16 residues in the CDR3. The ends lost 6 bases at V and 5 bases at J; junction bases unmatched: 8. Germline loops: CDR1 KGHSH, CDR2 LQKENI. The CDR3 sequence is CASSLRTSGNNNEQFF. The CDR3, as DNA: TGTGCCAGCTCCCTCAGGACTAGCGGGAACAACAATGAGCAGTTCTTC.

In its sample, this clone was seen once. The CDR3 DNA reads TGTGCCAGCAGCTTGGGCGGGCCCCTCGGAGCTTTCTTT. The encoded protein is CASSLGGPLGAFF. The gene calls are TRBV5-6 and TRBJ1-1; D unclear. The germline CDR1 and CDR2 sequences are SGHDT and YYEEEE. This CDR3 contains 13 residues. V was trimmed by 0 bases and J by 10 bases, leaving 13 bases between them.

The chain couples TRBV7-7 to TRBJ2-3; unclear D gene. V was cut by 0 bases and J by 2 bases, with 3 bases left in between. The CDR3 has 13 residues. Germline V lookup: CDR1 SSHAT, CDR2 FNYEAQ (reference sequence). CDR3 sequence (DNA): TGTGCCAGCAGCTTAGCGTACACAGATACGCAGTATTTT. Translated: CASSLAYTDTQYF.

The chain combines TRBV7-2 with TRBJ1-2, with D tentatively TRBD1 (5 bases). This CDR3 comprises 15 residues. The germline V gene has CDR1 SGHTA and CDR2 FQGNSA. Deletions cut 4 bases from V and 1 base from J, with 13 bases between. The CDR3 protein is CASSSDSVVNYGYTF. DNA of the CDR3: TGTGCCAGCAGCTCCGACAGCGTAGTTAACTATGGCTACACCTTC.

The rearrangement uses TRBV5-1 and TRBJ2-1, with TRBD1 identical over 8 bases. From germline, CDR1 is SGHRS and CDR2 YFSETQ. The CDR3 runs to 15 residues. Germline trimming cut 4 bases from V and 7 bases from J; bases unmatched to any gene: 10. DNA for the CDR3: TGCGCCAGCAGCCCCCCCCAGGGGGCGTCGAATGAGCAGTTCTTC. This translates into CASSPPQGASNEQFF.